This TCR beta chain was recovered during a study of T cell changes during pregnancy in multiple sclerosis. Generated by immunoSEQ multiplex PCR, the TCRdb table keeps only in-frame clones and is missing some. The repertoire holds tens of thousands of clones, with just over 90% as singletons. Germline V CDR1 and CDR2: SGHRS, YFSETQ. The CDR3 has 16 amino acids. V lost 0 bases and J lost 2; bases outside the gene matches: 4. This sequence originates from a female donor with multiple sclerosis, enrolled in a pregnancy study. The rearrangement uses TRBV5-1 and TRBJ2-2; 7 bases align to TRBD2. Sequencing used CD4+ T cells from peripheral blood mononuclear cells, obtained before pregnancy. As DNA, the CDR3 is TGCGCCAGCAGCTTGGCGGCTAGCGGAAACACCGGGGAGCTGTTTTTT. Its protein is CASSLAASGNTGELFF.